This note documents a single TCR beta chain sequence. The TCR beta profiling, which covered VDJ combination and CDR3 sequence, was carried out using genomic DNA as the template. TCRdb re-derived calls from the reads in MiXCR, one entry per CDR3 protein. The table includes tens of thousands of distinct CDR3 sequences, about 70% detected once. CD8+CD57+ cell expansion, shown by flow cytometry, had occurred in the patients selected for sequencing. A severe acquired aplastic anemia diagnosis applied to all patients. At blood sampling, none of the patients had yet received therapy. These data come from a study of CD8+CD57+ T cells in acquired aplastic anemia. Germline V gene sequence: CDR1 SNHLY, CDR2 FYNNEI. The CDR3 is 14 residues long. V was cut by 5 bases and J by 6 bases, with 17 bases left in between.

Sequenced input: sorted CD4+, CD8+, or CD8+CD57+ T cells (not recorded which) from PBMCs. The genes are TRBV2 and TRBJ2-7, with D perhaps assigned TRBD1 or TRBD2 (7 bases each). This TCR was recovered from a human donor with aplastic anemia. CDR3 region: CASSRSGTVTEQYF. The DNA for the CDR3 is TGTGCCAGCAGTCGAAGCGGGACAGTGACCGAGCAGTACTTC.